Listed below are T cell receptor beta chains from one sample, sequenced in a study of T-cell reconstitution after alpha-beta-depleted transplantation in children. From the PCR reads, TCRdb called clonotypes with MiXCR, one entry per CDR3 protein. The sample shows around 680,000 distinct CDR3 sequences, 16% of them seen only once. Sequencing used PBMCs from the stem cell graft donor, obtained from the stem cell graft. The receptor set was obtained from a human donor who donated a stem cell graft to a child with acute myeloid leukemia. The CDR3 runs from the conserved cysteine through the conserved F or W. A D gene is named only where the DNA matches it firmly. Clone size appears in some rows only: once, few, many, or a class for an expanded clone.

. | TRBJ2-1 | TRBV12-5 | TRBD2 | TGTGCTAGTAGAGCGGGGAGTAAATACAATGAGCAGTTCTTC | CASRAGSKYNEQFF
. | TRBJ1-6 | TRBV6-1 | . | TGTGCCAGCAGACCTGGGACGGAGAATTCACCCCTCCACTTT | CASRPGTENSPLHF
few | TRBJ1-1 | TRBV11-2 | . | TGTGCCAGCACCCGGGGCAGGGGTATGGACACTGAAGCTTTCTTT | CASTRGRGMDTEAFF
. | TRBJ1-5 | TRBV3-1 | . | TGTGCCAGCAGCCACGCGACAGGCGATCAGCCCCAGCATTTT | CASSHATGDQPQHF
few | TRBJ1-5 | TRBV20-1 | . | TGCAGTGCTAGAGATCAGGATGGGAATCAGCCCCAGCATTTT | CSARDQDGNQPQHF
. | TRBJ2-1 | TRBV5-1 | . | TGCGCCAGCAGCAAGGGGGGTTCCCTGGGCCATGAGCAGTTCTTC | CASSKGGSLGHEQFF
many | TRBJ1-1 | TRBV6-1 | . | TGTGCCAGCAGCCCGGACAGAACGAACACTGAAGCTTTCTTT | CASSPDRTNTEAFF
many | TRBJ1-1 | TRBV20-1 | TRBD1 | TGCAGTGCTAGGGTCACAGGGGGAACTGAAGCTTTCTTT | CSARVTGGTEAFF
many | TRBJ2-5 | TRBV7-2 | . | TGTGCCAGCAGCGTTTCGGGACTTCAAGAGACCCAGTACTTC | CASSVSGLQETQYF
. | TRBJ2-3 | TRBV15 | TRBD2 | TGTGCCACCAGCAGAGGACTAGCGGGCACAGATACGCAGTATTTT | CATSRGLAGTDTQYF
. | TRBJ1-6 | TRBV4-1 | TRBD1 | TGCGCCAGCAGCCAGCCCGGGACAGGGATCTCACCCCTCCACTTT | CASSQPGTGISPLHF
many | TRBJ1-1 | TRBV15 | . | TGTGCCACCAGCACCAGACTTGTCCCCAACACTGAAGCTTTCTTT | CATSTRLVPNTEAFF
. | TRBJ1-4 | TRBV7-9 | TRBD1 | TGTGCCAGCAGCGGCGGGACAGGGGGGAATGAAAAACTGTTTTTT | CASSGGTGGNEKLFF
. | TRBJ1-1 | TRBV7-6 | . | TGTGCCAGCAGCTCCCGGCCAGGTAACACTGAAGCTTTCTTT | CASSSRPGNTEAFF
. | TRBJ1-4 | TRBV7-9 | TRBD1 | TGTGCCCTAACAGGGGAATCAACCGTGGCTAATGAAAAACTGTTTTTT | CALTGESTVANEKLFF
. | TRBJ1-3 | TRBV7-2 | . | TGTGCCAGCAGCTCCGGGCCCGCTACAGGAAACACCATATATTTT | CASSSGPATGNTIYF